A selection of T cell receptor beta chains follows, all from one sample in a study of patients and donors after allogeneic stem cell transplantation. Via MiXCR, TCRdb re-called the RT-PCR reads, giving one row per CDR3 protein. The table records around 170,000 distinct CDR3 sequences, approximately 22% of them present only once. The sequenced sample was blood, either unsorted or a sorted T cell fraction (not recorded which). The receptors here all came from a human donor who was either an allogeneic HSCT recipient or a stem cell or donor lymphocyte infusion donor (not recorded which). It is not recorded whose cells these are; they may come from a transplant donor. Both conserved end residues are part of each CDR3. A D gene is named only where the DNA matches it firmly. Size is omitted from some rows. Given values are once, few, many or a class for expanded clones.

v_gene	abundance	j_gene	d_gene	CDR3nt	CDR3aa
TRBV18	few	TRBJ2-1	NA	TGTGCCAGCTCACTAGGTGAACACTTTCTCTATGAGCAGTTCTTC	CASSLGEHFLYEQFF
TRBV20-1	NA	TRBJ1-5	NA	TGCAGTGCCGCAGGGCCCGATCAGCCCCAGCATTTT	CSAAGPDQPQHF
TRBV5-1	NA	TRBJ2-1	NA	TGCGCCAGCAGTAAGAGCGCCCTAACCTACAATGAGCAGTTCTTC	CASSKSALTYNEQFF
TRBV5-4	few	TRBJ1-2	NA	TGTGCCAGCAGCTTGGGGGCAGACTATGGCTACACCTTC	CASSLGADYGYTF
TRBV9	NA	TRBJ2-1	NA	TGTGCCAGCAGTGCCGGGAGAGGATCCTACAATGAGCAGTTCTTC	CASSAGRGSYNEQFF
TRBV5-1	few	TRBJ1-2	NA	TGCGCCAGCCGTCGGGGCCGGACTGGCTACACCTTC	CASRRGRTGYTF
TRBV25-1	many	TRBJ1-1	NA	TGTGCCAGCAGCGACGACCGGTTCGACTCTGAAGCTTTCTTT	CASSDDRFDSEAFF
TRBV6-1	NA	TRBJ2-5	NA	TGTGCCAGCAGTGAAGCAAGGGAGACCCAGTACTTC	CASSEARETQYF
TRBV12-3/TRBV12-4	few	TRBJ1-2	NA	TGTGCCAGCACTCTCGGTGGGGGGAATCATGGCTACACCTTC	CASTLGGGNHGYTF
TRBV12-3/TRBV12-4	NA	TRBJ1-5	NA	TGTGCCAGCAGTTTAGCGGATCGGGGTAAGAGTGATCAGCCCCAGCATTTT	CASSLADRGKSDQPQHF
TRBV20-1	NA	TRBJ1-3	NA	TGCAGTGCCCGCGGTTTCTCTGGAAACACCATATATTTT	CSARGFSGNTIYF
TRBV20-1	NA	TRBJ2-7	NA	TGCAGTGCTAGTTTCGGGACCGTCTATTCTGAGCAGTACTTC	CSASFGTVYSEQYF
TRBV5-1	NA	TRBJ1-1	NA	TGCGCCAGCAGCTCCCCTGACATGAACACTGAAGCTTTCTTT	CASSSPDMNTEAFF
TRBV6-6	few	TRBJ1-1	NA	TGTGCCAGCAGTGGTTTGGGAGTGTTTACTGAAGCTTTCTTT	CASSGLGVFTEAFF
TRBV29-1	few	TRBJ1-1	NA	TGCAGCGTTGAAGGACCGGGTTGGGGACTGGACACTGAAGCTTTCTTT	CSVEGPGWGLDTEAFF
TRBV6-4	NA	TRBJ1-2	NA	TGTGCCAGCAGTGTATTCGCTGGGGGCTATGGCTACACCTTC	CASSVFAGGYGYTF
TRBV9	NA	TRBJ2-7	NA	TGTGCCAGCAGCTCAGGTAGTGGGGGGGGACAAACCTACGAGCAGTACTTC	CASSSGSGGGQTYEQYF
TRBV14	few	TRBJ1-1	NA	TGTGCCAGCAGCCAAGTGAGAGGGAACACTGAAGCTTTCTTT	CASSQVRGNTEAFF
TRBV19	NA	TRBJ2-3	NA	TGTGCCACCCAGGGGTCTACAGATACGCAGTATTTT	CATQGSTDTQYF
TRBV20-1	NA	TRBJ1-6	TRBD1	TGCAGTGCTAGACCTCGACAGGGTTACAATTCACCCCTCCACTTT	CSARPRQGYNSPLHF
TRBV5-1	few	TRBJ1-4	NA	TGCGCCAGCAGTTGGGGCCCGAGGGAAAAACTGTTTTTT	CASSWGPREKLFF
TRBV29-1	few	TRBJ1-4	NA	TGCAGCGTCGCCCGAGGACGGAATGAAAAACTGTTTTTT	CSVARGRNEKLFF
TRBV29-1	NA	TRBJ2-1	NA	TGCAGCGTTGAAGAGGGGGCATCCTACAATGAGCAGTTCTTC	CSVEEGASYNEQFF
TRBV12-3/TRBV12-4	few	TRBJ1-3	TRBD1	TGTGCCAGCAGTTTGGCGGGACAGGGGGACACCATATATTTT	CASSLAGQGDTIYF
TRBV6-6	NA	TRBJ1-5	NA	TGTGCCAGCAGCGGGACGAGCCAGCCCCAGCATTTT	CASSGTSQPQHF
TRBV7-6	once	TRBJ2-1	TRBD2	TGTGCCAGCAGCTACCGACTAGCGGGAGCTTTACATGAGCAGTTCTTC	CASSYRLAGALHEQFF
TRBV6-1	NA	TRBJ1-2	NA	TGTGCCAGCACCCAGAAGCGGGGGGCAGTCTCTCCCTATGGCTACACCTTC	CASTQKRGAVSPYGYTF
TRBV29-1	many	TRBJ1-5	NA	TGCAGCGCTTCTGACGGGGGCGGGTTTCAGCCCCAGCATTTT	CSASDGGGFQPQHF
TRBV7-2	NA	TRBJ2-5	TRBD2	TGTGCCAGCAGCTTGAATGGCGGGAGGATGTGGGAGACCCAGTACTTC	CASSLNGGRMWETQYF
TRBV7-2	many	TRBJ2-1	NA	TGTGCCAGCAGCTTAGAGTGGATCTACAATGAGCAGTTCTTC	CASSLEWIYNEQFF
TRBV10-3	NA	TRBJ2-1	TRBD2	TGTGCCATCAGTACAATGACTAGCGGGAGGGCCTTGGATGAGCAGTTCTTC	CAISTMTSGRALDEQFF
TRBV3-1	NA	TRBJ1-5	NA	TGTGCCAGCAGCCCAGTCAGGGGAGGCCAGCCCCAGCATTTT	CASSPVRGGQPQHF
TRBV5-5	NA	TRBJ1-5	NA	TGTGCCAGCAGCCGTGGGGATCAGCCCCAGCATTTT	CASSRGDQPQHF
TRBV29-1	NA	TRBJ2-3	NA	TGCAGCGTTGTGGTAGATACGCAGTATTTT	CSVVVDTQYF
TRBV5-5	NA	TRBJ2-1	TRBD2	TGTGCCAGCAGCCCCCAGGCTAGCGGGACGTACAATGAGCAGTTCTTC	CASSPQASGTYNEQFF
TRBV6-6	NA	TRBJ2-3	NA	TGTGCCAGCAGAGAGGACAGCTCCACAGATACGCAGTATTTT	CASREDSSTDTQYF
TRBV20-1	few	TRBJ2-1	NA	TGCAGCTACCAACCAAGCTCCTACAATGAGCAGTTCTTC	CSYQPSSYNEQFF
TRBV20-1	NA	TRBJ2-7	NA	TGCAGTGCTAGAGGGTATGCCAGGGACTACGAGCAGTACTTC	CSARGYARDYEQYF
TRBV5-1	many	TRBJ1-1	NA	TGCGCCAGAGGAGAAGCTTTCTTT	CARGEAFF
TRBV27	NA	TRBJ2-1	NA	TGTGCCAGCGGGTTAGCCTCCTACAATGAGCAGTTCTTC	CASGLASYNEQFF
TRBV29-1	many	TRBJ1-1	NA	TGCAGCGTTGAAAGGCCGAACACTGAAGCTTTCTTT	CSVERPNTEAFF
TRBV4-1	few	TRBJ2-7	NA	TGCGCCAGCAGCAGAGCGGGTTTAATAGCGGAGCAGTACTTC	CASSRAGLIAEQYF
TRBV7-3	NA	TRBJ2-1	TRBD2	TGTGCCAGCAGCTTAACGGGAGGGTCCTACAATGAGCAGTTCTTC	CASSLTGGSYNEQFF
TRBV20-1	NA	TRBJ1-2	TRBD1	TGCAGTGCTGGTGCGGACAGGTCTTCTTACTACTATGGCTACACCTTC	CSAGADRSSYYYGYTF
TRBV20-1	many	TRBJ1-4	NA	TGCAGTGCTAAAATAAGGAGCGCAACTAATGAAAAACTGTTTTTT	CSAKIRSATNEKLFF
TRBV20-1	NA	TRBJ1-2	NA	TGCAGTGCCCTCAAGCCCTATGTAGAGGGCTATGGCTACACCTTC	CSALKPYVEGYGYTF
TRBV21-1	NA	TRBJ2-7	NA	TGTGCCAGCCCGGACAGGGGTGTCGAGCAGTACTTC	CASPDRGVEQYF
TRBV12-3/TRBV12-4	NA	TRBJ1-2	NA	TGTGCCAGCAGCCCACACGGACAGTATGGCTACACCTTC	CASSPHGQYGYTF
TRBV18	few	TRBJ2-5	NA	TGTGCCAGCTCACCAATGGCCGGGGAGACCCAGTACTTC	CASSPMAGETQYF
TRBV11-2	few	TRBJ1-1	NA	TGTGCCAGCAGCTTTCAGAACACTGAAGCTTTCTTT	CASSFQNTEAFF
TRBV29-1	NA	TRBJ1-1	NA	TGCAGCGTTGAAGGACAGCCGAACACTGAAGCTTTCTTT	CSVEGQPNTEAFF
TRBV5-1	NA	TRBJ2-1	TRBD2	TGCGCCAGCAGCTTGGGCGGGGGATTCTACAATGAGCAGTTCTTC	CASSLGGGFYNEQFF
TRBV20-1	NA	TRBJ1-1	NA	TGCAGTGCTAGAGATGAGGGATTGAACACTGAAGCTTTCTTT	CSARDEGLNTEAFF
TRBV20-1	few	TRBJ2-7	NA	TGCAGTGCTGGGTGGGGGACCTCCTACGAGCAGTACTTC	CSAGWGTSYEQYF
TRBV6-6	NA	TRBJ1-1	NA	TGTGCCAGCAGTCAAAAGAGAGACACTGAAGCTTTCTTT	CASSQKRDTEAFF
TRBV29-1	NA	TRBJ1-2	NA	TGCAGCGTTGAAAGGGTTTCCTGGGGCTACACCTTC	CSVERVSWGYTF
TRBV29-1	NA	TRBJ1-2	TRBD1	TGCAGCGTCGGACAGGGGGCTGCTGGCTACACCTTC	CSVGQGAAGYTF